These T cell receptor beta chains were read from a single sample in a study of OX40 agonist ivuxolimab in advanced cancers. Clones were sequenced by immunoSEQ multiplex PCR, and TCRdb holds only the in-frame ones, with some missing. The sample consists of about 40,000 clones, 75% to 85% of them appearing once. The sequencing here drew on CD4+ or CD8+ T cells sorted from blood, taken in a trial of the OX40 agonist ivuxolimab. The receptors come from an adult with an advanced solid tumor such as melanoma, head and neck, liver or kidney cancer. CDR3s include the opening cysteine and the closing phenylalanine or tryptophan. Each record gives: clone size, CDR3 length, V gene, D gene, J gene, CDR3 protein, CDR3 DNA. D genes are given only for firm matches. The size entry is marked missing in some rows and otherwise reads once, few, many or a size class.

.,14,TRBV5-4,.,TRBJ2-3,CASSFSGSTDTQYF,TGTGCCAGCAGCTTCAGCGGGAGCACAGATACGCAGTATTTT
once,16,TRBV19,TRBD1,TRBJ1-5,CASRGDRGFGNQPQHF,TGTGCCAGTAGGGGAGACAGGGGCTTCGGCAATCAGCCCCAGCATTTT
.,14,TRBV10-3,TRBD1,TRBJ2-2,CAISGDRDTGELFF,TGTGCCATCAGTGGGGACAGGGACACCGGGGAGCTGTTTTTT
.,14,TRBV25-1,.,TRBJ2-2,CASREPGDTGELFF,TGTGCCAGCAGAGAACCAGGGGACACCGGGGAGCTGTTTTTT
.,16,TRBV6-4,TRBD1,TRBJ1-2,CASSLLAGTGSGGYTF,TGTGCCAGCAGTTTGCTCGCCGGGACAGGGTCTGGTGGCTACACCTTC
.,14,TRBV18,.,TRBJ1-2,CASSPVQGLYGYTF,TGTGCCAGCTCACCCGTCCAGGGGCTATATGGCTACACCTTC
.,14,TRBV5-8,.,TRBJ2-1,CASSLARAYNEQFF,TGTGCCAGCAGCTTGGCCCGGGCTTACAATGAGCAGTTCTTC
.,16,TRBV4-1,TRBD2,TRBJ2-1,CASSQGSGRVYNEQFF,TGCGCCAGCAGCCAAGGGAGCGGGAGGGTGTACAATGAGCAGTTCTTC
few,16,TRBV19,.,TRBJ1-5,CASSPPTPVRGQPQHF,TGTGCCAGTAGTCCGCCAACACCGGTCAGAGGTCAGCCCCAGCATTTT
.,15,TRBV9,.,TRBJ1-5,CASSVDGHSNQPQHF,TGTGCCAGCAGCGTAGACGGGCATAGCAATCAGCCCCAGCATTTT
.,15,TRBV5-4,.,TRBJ2-1,CASSLGGGNYNEQFF,TGTGCCAGCAGCTTGGGAGGGGGGAACTACAATGAGCAGTTCTTC
.,17,TRBV11-1,TRBD1,TRBJ2-2,CASSQGRTGWRTGELFF,TGTGCCAGCAGCCAAGGGCGGACAGGCTGGAGGACCGGGGAGCTGTTTTTT
.,14,TRBV27,.,TRBJ2-2,CATAWGWDTGELFF,TGTGCCACCGCGTGGGGGTGGGACACCGGGGAGCTGTTTTTT
.,12,TRBV30,TRBD2,TRBJ2-1,CAWNRLANEQFF,TGTGCCTGGAACCGACTAGCAAATGAGCAGTTCTTC
.,14,TRBV7-2,TRBD1,TRBJ2-7,CASTGQGANHEQYF,TGTGCCAGCACCGGACAGGGGGCGAACCACGAGCAGTACTTC
.,10,TRBV20-1,.,TRBJ2-1,CSASGVEQFF,TGCAGTGCTAGTGGGGTTGAGCAGTTCTTC
.,13,TRBV18,TRBD1,TRBJ1-5,CASSRGRNQPQHF,TGTGCCAGCTCAAGGGGGCGCAATCAGCCCCAGCATTTT
.,16,TRBV2,TRBD2,TRBJ2-3,CASSEASGSGTDTQYF,TGTGCCAGCAGTGAAGCGAGCGGGAGTGGGACAGATACGCAGTATTTT
.,16,TRBV5-1,TRBD1,TRBJ1-6,CASSTHYRDRDSPLHF,TGCGCCAGCAGCACCCACTACCGGGACAGGGATTCACCCCTCCACTTT
.,15,TRBV10-3,.,TRBJ2-3,CAISETSPHSDTQYF,TGTGCCATCAGTGAGACTAGTCCCCATTCAGATACGCAGTATTTT
once,12,TRBV21-1,.,TRBJ1-3,CASSKGGNTIYF,TGTGCCAGCAGCAAAGGGGGAAACACCATATATTTT
.,14,TRBV7-9,TRBD2,TRBJ2-5,CASSFPSGQETQYF,TGTGCCAGCAGCTTCCCTAGCGGACAAGAGACCCAGTACTTC
few,14,TRBV10-3,.,TRBJ1-2,CAISLGQGLDGYTF,TGTGCCATCTCTCTGGGGCAGGGACTGGATGGCTACACCTTC
.,17,TRBV5-1,TRBD1,TRBJ1-1,CASSLSPVGQGGTEAFF,TGCGCCAGCAGCCTAAGTCCAGTAGGACAGGGAGGCACTGAAGCTTTCTTT
.,14,TRBV4-3,.,TRBJ2-2,CASSQELETGELFF,TGCGCCAGCAGCCAGGAGTTGGAGACCGGGGAGCTGTTTTTT
.,15,TRBV5-1,.,TRBJ1-1,CASTRGAEPNTEAFF,TGCGCCTCTACTCGAGGGGCAGAACCCAACACTGAAGCTTTCTTT
medium-sized,15,TRBV7-5,.,TRBJ1-4,CARSPEQGWREKLFF,TGTGCCAGAAGCCCGGAACAGGGATGGCGTGAAAAACTGTTTTTT
.,14,TRBV7-2,.,TRBJ1-1,CASSTGLGFAEAFF,TGTGCCAGCAGCACAGGGTTGGGGTTCGCTGAAGCTTTCTTT
.,14,TRBV9,.,TRBJ2-3,CASSVGPTVDTQYF,TGTGCCAGCAGCGTGGGGCCCACGGTAGATACGCAGTATTTT
.,11,TRBV5-1,.,TRBJ1-1,CASIMNTEAFF,TGCGCCAGCATTATGAACACTGAAGCTTTCTTT
.,15,TRBV11-3,TRBD2,TRBJ2-1,CASSPSGTSYNEQFF,TGTGCCAGCAGCCCTAGCGGGACCTCCTACAATGAGCAGTTCTTC
.,16,TRBV15,TRBD1,TRBJ1-1,CATSSRDSYMNTEAFF,TGTGCCACCAGCAGTCGGGACAGCTACATGAACACTGAAGCTTTCTTT
.,15,TRBV5-1,.,TRBJ1-1,CASSLILAENTEAFF,TGCGCCAGCAGCTTGATTTTGGCGGAAAACACTGAAGCTTTCTTT
once,18,TRBV19,TRBD1,TRBJ1-5,CASSIQGVSTKSNQPQHF,TGTGCCAGTAGTATCCAGGGGGTATCTACCAAAAGCAATCAGCCCCAGCATTTT
few,12,TRBV6-1,.,TRBJ2-7,CASSPVPYEQYF,TGTGCCAGCAGCCCCGTACCCTACGAGCAGTACTTC
.,14,TRBV7-2,TRBD1,TRBJ1-2,CASSLGRTGVGYTF,TGTGCCAGCAGCTTAGGCAGGACAGGGGTAGGCTACACCTTC
.,12,TRBV29-1,TRBD1,TRBJ1-4,CSAGQSNEKLFF,TGCAGCGCGGGACAGTCTAATGAAAAACTGTTTTTT
.,12,TRBV5-8,TRBD1,TRBJ2-7,CASRDRGYEQYF,TGTGCCAGCCGGGACAGGGGCTACGAGCAGTACTTC
.,13,TRBV6-6,.,TRBJ2-1,CASSSIGGFEQFF,TGTGCCAGCAGTTCCATAGGAGGATTTGAGCAGTTCTTC
.,12,TRBV6-1,.,TRBJ1-2,CASNPREGGYTF,TGTGCCAGCAATCCCAGGGAAGGAGGCTACACCTTC
few,17,TRBV29-1,.,TRBJ2-1,CSVISSRGGQLKNEQFF,TGCAGCGTTATATCGAGTAGGGGTGGCCAGCTGAAAAATGAGCAGTTCTTC
.,14,TRBV25-1,.,TRBJ1-3,CASSGPAGGNTIYF,TGTGCCAGCAGTGGCCCCGCAGGCGGAAACACCATATATTTT
.,14,TRBV5-1,TRBD1,TRBJ1-1,CASSRDSSNTEAFF,TGCGCCAGCAGCCGGGACAGCTCGAACACTGAAGCTTTCTTT
few,15,TRBV5-1,TRBD2,TRBJ2-1,CASSLSSGEAGEQFF,TGCGCCAGCAGCTTGTCTAGCGGGGAGGCCGGTGAGCAGTTCTTC
.,14,TRBV29-1,TRBD1,TRBJ1-2,CSASGGERNYGYTF,TGCAGCGCCTCAGGGGGCGAGAGGAACTATGGCTACACCTTC
.,15,TRBV7-9,TRBD1,TRBJ1-2,CASSPGGTGRQGYTF,TGTGCCAGCAGCCCAGGGGGGACAGGGAGACAGGGCTACACCTTC
.,13,TRBV12-5,.,TRBJ1-2,CASGLGVNYGYTF,TGTGCTAGTGGTTTGGGGGTCAACTATGGCTACACCTTC
.,15,TRBV10-3,.,TRBJ2-3,CAISDTRIRTDTQYF,TGTGCCATCAGTGATACCAGGATCCGCACAGATACGCAGTATTTT
.,14,TRBV5-1,.,TRBJ2-5,CASSLGSAQETQYF,TGCGCCAGCAGCTTGGGGAGCGCCCAAGAGACCCAGTACTTC
.,13,TRBV10-3,.,TRBJ1-2,CAISANRNYGYTF,TGTGCCATCAGTGCAAACAGGAACTATGGCTACACCTTC